What follows describes a single T cell receptor (beta chain). What it binds is not known. Trimming left V 4 bases short and J 3 bases short, with 10 bases between. Germline CDR1 is SGHTA and CDR2 is FQGNSA. There are 13 residues in the CDR3. The data were taken from a study of cytomegalovirus exposure and HLA in healthy donors. The study, taken as a whole, reports: Excluded: some indistinguishable V segments such as TRBV6-2 and TRBV6-3. In terms of immune exposure information, only CMV serostatus was available.

Both 60 Vbeta primers and 13 Jbeta primers went into the PCR. Measured with immunoSEQ multiplex PCR; TCRdb has only the in-frame clones, and not every one. The sample has 60,000 to 95,000 clones; 65% to 90% are singletons. The material sequenced was PBMCs. This chain uses TRBV7-2 with TRBJ2-7; D might be TRBD2 (5 bases). The receptor was isolated from a man aged 70 or older in good health and CMV-seropositive. CDR3 coding DNA: TGTGCCAGCAGCTGGGAGACTGGCTACGAGCAGTACTTC. Its protein product is CASSWETGYEQYF.